In this sample, the clone carrying this TCR beta chain turned up many times. Its antigen remains unknown. This clone may be a read error of a much larger clone one base away. Uncontrolled infection, other autoimmune disease, pregnancy or lactation barred patients from enrollment. For the diagnoses, clinical symptoms, serum thyroxine and TRAb, thyroid ultrasound and orbital computed tomography were used. The PBMCs studied were ones that came from 8 to 10 ml fresh peripheral blood. The data were taken from a study of T cells in Graves' hyperthyroidism and ophthalmopathy. RNA transcripts were the template for amplifying TCR beta CDR3 regions. The TCR CDR3 first-round RT-PCR relied on the HTBI primer set. TCRdb re-derived calls from the multiplex PCR reads in MiXCR, one entry per CDR3 protein. The table includes about 55,000 distinct CDR3 sequences, about 53% detected once. Study-level results: Ophthalmopathy was distinguished from stable hyperthyroidism by 13 V-J signatures.

The CDR3 is made up of 14 amino acids. Trimming pared 4 bases from V and 2 bases from J, leaving 12 bases between. The receptor was isolated from an older woman with Graves' ophthalmopathy. Sequenced input: blood. V gene TRBV12-3 or TRBV12-4 combines with J gene TRBJ2-7; TRBD2 might be the D (6 bases). The CDR3 loop reads CASSSGGTAYEQYF. The CDR3 DNA follows: TGTGCCAGCAGTTCCGGGGGTACGGCCTACGAGCAGTACTTC.